The TCR beta chain under discussion was sequenced for a study of T cells after posttransplantation cyclophosphamide. General study points: Recipient CMV seropositivity and CMV reactivation strongly tracked TRB clonality. Later post-transplant blood repertoires were often dominated by donor CD8+ memory clones. Skin or GI-infiltrating T cells shared few TRB sequences with blood.

The method was immunoSEQ multiplex PCR; TCRdb's version includes in-frame clones alone and lacks a portion of them. This repertoire holds about 9,100 clones, and none appear only once. Treatment was busulfan-fludarabine conditioning, a marrow graft, and cyclophosphamide on days +3 and +4. This clone was detected ten times or more. Its antigen is not identified. The V segment lost 3 bases and the J segment 6 bases; nucleotides outside the gene matches: 11. The CDR3 has 15 residues. The V gene's germline CDR1 is LNHDA and CDR2 SQIVND (reference sequence). This chain connects TRBV19 to TRBJ2-7; 7 bases fit TRBD2. This sequence was found in a male patient aged 50 to 59 who received an allogeneic stem cell transplant from a related donor and was CMV-positive. Some T cells here may be from the graft donor. The specimen was PBMCs, collected roughly 340 days after allogeneic stem cell transplant with posttransplant cyclophosphamide. The CDR3 loop is CASSILSAGDPEQYF. CDR3 coding DNA: TGTGCCAGTAGTATTCTTTCCGCGGGGGATCCCGAGCAGTACTTC.